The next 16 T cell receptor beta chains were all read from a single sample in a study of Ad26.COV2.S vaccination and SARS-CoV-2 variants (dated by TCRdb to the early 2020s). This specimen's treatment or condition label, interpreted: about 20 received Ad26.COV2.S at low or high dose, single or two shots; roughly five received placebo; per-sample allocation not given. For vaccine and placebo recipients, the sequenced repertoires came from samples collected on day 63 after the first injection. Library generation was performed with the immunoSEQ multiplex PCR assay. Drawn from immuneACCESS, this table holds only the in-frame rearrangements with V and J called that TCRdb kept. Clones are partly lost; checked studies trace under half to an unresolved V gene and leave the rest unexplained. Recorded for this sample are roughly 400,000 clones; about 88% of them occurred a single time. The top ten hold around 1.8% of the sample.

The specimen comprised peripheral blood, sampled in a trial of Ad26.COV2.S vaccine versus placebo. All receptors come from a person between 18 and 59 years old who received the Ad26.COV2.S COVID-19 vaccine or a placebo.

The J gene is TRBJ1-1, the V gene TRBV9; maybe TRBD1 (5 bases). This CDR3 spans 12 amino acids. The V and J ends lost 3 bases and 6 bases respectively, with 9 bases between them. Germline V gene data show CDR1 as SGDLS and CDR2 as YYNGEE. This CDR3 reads CASSAGTSEAFF. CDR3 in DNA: TGTGCCAGCAGCGCCGGGACCTCTGAAGCTTTCTTT.

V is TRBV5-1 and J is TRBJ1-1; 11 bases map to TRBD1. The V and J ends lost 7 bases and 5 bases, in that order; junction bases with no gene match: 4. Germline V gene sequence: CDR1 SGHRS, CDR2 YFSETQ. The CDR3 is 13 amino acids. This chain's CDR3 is CASGTGGNTEAFF. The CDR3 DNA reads TGCGCCAGCGGGACAGGGGGAAATACTGAAGCTTTCTTT.

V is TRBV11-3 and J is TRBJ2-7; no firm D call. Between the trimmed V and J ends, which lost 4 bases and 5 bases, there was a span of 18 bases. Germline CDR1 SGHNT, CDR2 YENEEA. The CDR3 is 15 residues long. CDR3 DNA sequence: TGTGCCAGCAGCTCCCCCGGTCAGCTGGATGACGAGCAGTACTTC. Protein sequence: CASSSPGQLDDEQYF.

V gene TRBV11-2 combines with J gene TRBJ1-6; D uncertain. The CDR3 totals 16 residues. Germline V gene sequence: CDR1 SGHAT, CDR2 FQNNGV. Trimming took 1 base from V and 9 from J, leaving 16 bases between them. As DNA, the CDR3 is TGTGCCAGCAGCTTAGGATCCTCAAGGCCAAGTTCACCCCTCCACTTT. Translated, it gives CASSLGSSRPSSPLHF.

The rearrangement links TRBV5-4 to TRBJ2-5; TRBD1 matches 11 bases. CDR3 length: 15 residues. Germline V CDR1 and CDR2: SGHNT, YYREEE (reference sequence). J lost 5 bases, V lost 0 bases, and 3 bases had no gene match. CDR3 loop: CASSLGTGGEETQYF. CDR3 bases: TGTGCCAGCAGCTTGGGGACAGGGGGCGAGGAGACCCAGTACTTC. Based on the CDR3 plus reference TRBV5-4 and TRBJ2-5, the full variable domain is ETGVTQSPTHLIKTRGQQVTLRCSSQSGHNTVSWYQQALGQGPQFIFQYYREEENGRGNFPPRFSGLQFPNYSSELNVNALELDDSALYLCASSLGTGGEETQYFGPGTRLLVL.

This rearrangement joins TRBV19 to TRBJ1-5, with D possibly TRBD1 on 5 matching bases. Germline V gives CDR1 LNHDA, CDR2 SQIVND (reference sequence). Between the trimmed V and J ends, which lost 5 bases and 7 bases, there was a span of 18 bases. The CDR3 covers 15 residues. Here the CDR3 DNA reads TGTGCCAGTAGTTCGTCTGGGACGGCAGGACAGCCCCAGCATTTT. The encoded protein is CASSSSGTAGQPQHF. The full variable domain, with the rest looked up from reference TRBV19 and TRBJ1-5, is DGGITQSPKYLFRKEGQNVTLSCEQNLNHDAMYWYRQDPGQGLRLIYYSQIVNDFQKGDIAEGYSVSREKKESFPLTVTSAQKNPTAFYLCASSSSGTAGQPQHFGDGTRLSIL.

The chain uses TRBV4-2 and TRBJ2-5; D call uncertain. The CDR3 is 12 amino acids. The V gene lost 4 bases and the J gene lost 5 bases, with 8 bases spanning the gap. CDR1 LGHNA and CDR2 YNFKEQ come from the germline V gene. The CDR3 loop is CASSRDAETQYF. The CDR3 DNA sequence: TGTGCCAGCAGCCGCGACGCCGAGACCCAGTACTTC.

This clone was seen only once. The CDR3 DNA sequence: TGTGCCAGTTCGACTCTGACCGGGGAGCTGTTTTTT. The encoded protein is CASSTLTGELFF. The rearrangement links TRBV28 to TRBJ2-2; D is uncertain. CDR1 and CDR2 (germline): MDHEN, SYDVKM. Trimming took 9 bases from V and 5 from J, leaving 10 bases between them. This CDR3 region has 12 residues.

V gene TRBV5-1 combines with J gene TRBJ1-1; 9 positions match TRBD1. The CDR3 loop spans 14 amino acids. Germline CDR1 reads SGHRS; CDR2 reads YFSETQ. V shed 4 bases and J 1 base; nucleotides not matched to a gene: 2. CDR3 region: CASSPDRGNTEAFF. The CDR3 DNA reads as TGCGCCAGCAGCCCGGACAGGGGGAACACTGAAGCTTTCTTT.

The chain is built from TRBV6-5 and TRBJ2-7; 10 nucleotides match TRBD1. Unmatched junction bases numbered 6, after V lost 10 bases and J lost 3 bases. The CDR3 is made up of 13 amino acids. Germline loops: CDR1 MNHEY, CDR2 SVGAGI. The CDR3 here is CATRTGGVYEQYF. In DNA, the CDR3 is TGTGCCACCAGGACAGGGGGGGTCTACGAGCAGTACTTC.

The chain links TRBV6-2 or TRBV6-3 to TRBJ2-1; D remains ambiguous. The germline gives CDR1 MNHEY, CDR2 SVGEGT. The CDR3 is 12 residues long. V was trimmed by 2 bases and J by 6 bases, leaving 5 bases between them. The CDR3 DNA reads TGTGCCAGCAGTTACGTAGCCAATGAGCAGTTCTTC. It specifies CASSYVANEQFF.

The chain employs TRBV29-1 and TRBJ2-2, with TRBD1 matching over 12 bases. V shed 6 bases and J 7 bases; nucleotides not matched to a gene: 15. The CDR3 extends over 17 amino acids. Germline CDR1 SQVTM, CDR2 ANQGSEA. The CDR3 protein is CSVGTGGQRETDGELFF. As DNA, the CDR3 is TGCAGCGTGGGGACAGGGGGCCAGCGGGAGACGGACGGGGAGCTGTTTTTT.

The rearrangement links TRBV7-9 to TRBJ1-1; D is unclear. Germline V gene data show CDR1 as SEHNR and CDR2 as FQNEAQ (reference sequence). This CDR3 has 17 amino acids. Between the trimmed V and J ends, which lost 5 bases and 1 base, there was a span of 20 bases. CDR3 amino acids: CASSPLGEAWRNTEAFF. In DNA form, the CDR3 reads TGTGCCAGCAGCCCGCTGGGCGAGGCTTGGCGGAACACTGAAGCTTTCTTT.

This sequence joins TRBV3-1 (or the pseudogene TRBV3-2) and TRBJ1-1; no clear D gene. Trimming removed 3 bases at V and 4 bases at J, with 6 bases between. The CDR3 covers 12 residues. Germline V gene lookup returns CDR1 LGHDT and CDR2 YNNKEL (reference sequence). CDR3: CASSQVGTEAFF. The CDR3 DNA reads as TGTGCCAGCAGCCAGGTTGGCACTGAAGCTTTCTTT.

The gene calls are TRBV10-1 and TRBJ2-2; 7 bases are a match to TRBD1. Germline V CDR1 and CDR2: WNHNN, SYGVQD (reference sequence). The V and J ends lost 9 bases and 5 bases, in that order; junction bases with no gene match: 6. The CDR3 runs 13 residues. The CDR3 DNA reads TGCGCCAGTATGGGACAGTCTACCGGGGAGCTGTTTTTT. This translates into CASMGQSTGELFF.

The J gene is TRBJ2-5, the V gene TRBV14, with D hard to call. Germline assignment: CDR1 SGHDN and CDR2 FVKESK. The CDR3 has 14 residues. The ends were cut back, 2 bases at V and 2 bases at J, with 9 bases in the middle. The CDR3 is CASSQIELQETQYF. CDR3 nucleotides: TGTGCCAGCAGCCAAATTGAACTTCAAGAGACCCAGTACTTC. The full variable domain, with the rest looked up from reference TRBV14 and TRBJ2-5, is EAGVTQFPSHSVIEKGQTVTLRCDPISGHDNLYWYRRVMGKEIKFLLHFVKESKQDESGMPNNRFLAERTGGTYSTLKVQPAELEDSGVYFCASSQIELQETQYFGPGTRLLVL.